Each of the 23 T cell receptor beta chains below was sequenced from the same sample in a study of T-cell memory formation after mild COVID-19. TCRdb ran MiXCR on the 5' RACE reads and lists one entry per CDR3 protein. The sample consists of 300,000 to 400,000 distinct CDR3 sequences, approximately 15% of them appearing once. The sample taken for sequencing was PBMCs or a T cell subset sorted from them (not recorded which). These TCRs come from a young man who had mild COVID-19 (a few samples of this study predate the infection). Cell type and time point are not known.

The chain joins TRBV19 to TRBJ1-2, with D unclear. With 1 base removed from V and 5 bases from J, the gap between germline ends came to 17 bases. CDR1 LNHDA and CDR2 SQIVND come from the germline V gene (reference sequence). CDR3 size: 16 residues. The CDR3 DNA sequence: TGTGCCAGTAGTATAGGCCAGAGAGGTCTAGGTTATGGCTACACCTTC. As protein: CASSIGQRGLGYGYTF.

This rearrangement joins TRBV27 to TRBJ2-7, with D tentatively TRBD2 (5 bases). Germline V gene sequence: CDR1 MNHEY, CDR2 SMNVEV (reference sequence). Trimming removed 3 bases at V and 7 bases at J, with 10 bases between. The CDR3 is made up of 12 amino acids. The CDR3 DNA is TGTGCCAGCAGTTTCGGTGCGGGTGAGCAGTACTTC. Amino acids: CASSFGAGEQYF.

The table lists this clonotype with a few counts. The rearrangement uses TRBV10-3 and TRBJ1-1; D remains ambiguous. The CDR3 has 13 residues. Trimming shortened V by 2 bases and J by 4 bases, and 8 bases separated the two germline ends. The germline V gene has CDR1 ENHRY and CDR2 SYGVKD. CDR3: CAISEVSATEAFF. CDR3 DNA: TGTGCCATCAGTGAGGTTAGCGCCACTGAAGCTTTCTTT.

The gene calls are TRBV4-2 and TRBJ2-7; no clear D. This CDR3 region has 12 residues. Germline CDR1 is LGHNA and CDR2 is YNFKEQ. Deletions cut 6 bases from V and 7 bases from J, with 13 bases between. The CDR3, as DNA: TGTGCCAGCAGTCGCCCGGACCGAGAGCAGTACTTC. Protein: CASSRPDREQYF.

In its sample, this clonotype was seen a few times. This chain connects TRBV6-6 to TRBJ1-1; D is undetermined. CDR3 length: 15 residues. V was clipped by 0 bases and J by 1 base, with 9 bases between them. Germline CDR1 reads MNHNY; CDR2 reads SVGAGI (reference sequence). The CDR3: CASSYSREGNTEAFF. The DNA for the CDR3 is TGTGCCAGCAGTTACTCGAGGGAGGGGAACACTGAAGCTTTCTTT.

The gene calls are TRBV29-1 and TRBJ2-5, with D maybe TRBD1 (6 bases). The V and J ends lost 0 bases and 5 bases respectively, with 13 bases between them. The CDR3 has 14 amino acids. CDR1 and CDR2 (germline): SQVTM, ANQGSEA. CDR3 in amino acids: CSVEDTGLWETQYF. As DNA, the CDR3 is TGCAGCGTTGAAGATACAGGGCTTTGGGAGACCCAGTACTTC.

This clonotype has only a few counts. V and J are TRBV9 and TRBJ2-1; the D gene could be TRBD1 or TRBD2 (5 bases each). CDR1 and CDR2 (germline): SGDLS, YYNGEE. The V and J ends lost 0 bases and 4 bases respectively, with 11 bases between them. This CDR3 region has 15 residues. The CDR3: CASSVEGPPYNEQFF. The CDR3 DNA reads TGTGCCAGCAGCGTAGAGGGACCCCCTTACAATGAGCAGTTCTTC.

The sample holds one count of this clonotype. The chain recombines TRBV9 with TRBJ2-7, with a tentative D call TRBD2 (6 bases). Germline lookup yields CDR1 SGDLS and CDR2 YYNGEE. The CDR3 covers 13 residues. The ends were cut back, 0 bases at V and 6 bases at J, with 10 bases in the middle. The CDR3 DNA sequence: TGTGCCAGCAGCGTAGGGTCCGGGGGCGAGCAGTACTTC. It encodes CASSVGSGGEQYF.

This clonotype was seen a few times. This chain uses TRBV7-9 with TRBJ2-7, with TRBD1 as a possible D gene (6 bases). V gave up 0 bases and J gave up 5 bases, with 11 bases separating them. Germline V CDR1 and CDR2: SEHNR, FQNEAQ (reference sequence). This CDR3 has 14 residues. The DNA of the CDR3 is TGTGCCAGCAGCTTAGCGGGGGCAGGAGACGAGCAGTACTTC. Translated: CASSLAGAGDEQYF. Combining the CDR3 with reference TRBV7-9 and TRBJ2-7 gives the whole variable domain DTGVSQNPRHKITKRGQNVTFRCDPISEHNRLYWYRQTLGQGPEFLTYFQNEAQLEKSRLLSDRFSAERPKGSFSTLEIQRTEQGDSAMYLCASSLAGAGDEQYFGPGTRLTVT.

In this sample, this clonotype turned up many times. The chain joins TRBV4-1 to TRBJ2-2; TRBD1 aligns across 9 bases. From germline, CDR1 is MGHRA and CDR2 YSYEKL. Germline trimming cut 4 bases from V and 4 bases from J; bases unmatched to any gene: 7. The CDR3 has 16 residues. The CDR3 DNA follows: TGCGCCAGCAGCCCGTCGGGGACAGGGCTCACCGGGGAGCTGTTTTTT. It encodes CASSPSGTGLTGELFF.

This clonotype has only a few counts. This chain joins TRBV12-3 or TRBV12-4 and TRBJ2-3, with 8 bases that match TRBD2. J was trimmed by 5 bases and V by 8 bases; bases with no gene match: 9. The CDR3 runs to 14 residues. The DNA for the CDR3 is TGTGCCAGCGGCCGTAGCGGGGTGGGAGATACGCAGTATTTT. Amino acids: CASGRSGVGDTQYF.

This clonotype was counted a few times. The rearrangement joins TRBV18 to TRBJ2-1; TRBD1 matches at 8 bases. The V segment lost 0 bases and the J segment 7 bases; nucleotides outside the gene matches: 14. The CDR3 loop spans 18 amino acids. CDR1 and CDR2 (germline): KGHSH, LQKENI. DNA for the CDR3: TGTGCCAGCTCACCACCGGAGGGAGGACAGGGAAAGCGGAATGAGCAGTTCTTC. It specifies CASSPPEGGQGKRNEQFF.

This clonotype was detected a few times. The CDR3 DNA reads as TGTGCCAGCAGCCATCCTTGGGGACGGACTTCCTACAATGAGCAGTTCTTC. This gives the protein CASSHPWGRTSYNEQFF. The chain recombines TRBV5-4 with TRBJ2-1; the D gene could be TRBD1 or TRBD2 (5 bases each). The CDR3 contains 17 residues. The germline V and J ends were trimmed by 4 bases and 1 base, with 18 bases remaining between them. Germline values: CDR1 SGHNT, CDR2 YYREEE (reference sequence).

In DNA form, the CDR3 reads TGTGCCAGCAGCTTAGGGAAATCAGCTTCTAACTATGGCTACACCTTC. This sequence encodes CASSLGKSASNYGYTF. V gene TRBV13 combines with J gene TRBJ1-2; D is unclear. CDR3 size: 16 residues. Trimming took off 0 bases at V and 0 bases at J, with 11 bases between the two ends. The germline V gene has CDR1 PRHDT and CDR2 FYEKMQ (reference sequence).

This clonotype was recorded only once. V and J are TRBV19 and TRBJ1-4; the D is unclear. Per the germline V gene, CDR1 is LNHDA and CDR2 is SQIVND (reference sequence). This CDR3 has 15 residues. V lost 7 bases to trimming and J lost 8 bases, with 20 bases between them. The CDR3 protein is CASTSKTDRGEKLFF. CDR3 bases: TGTGCCAGTACCTCCAAGACCGACCGAGGCGAAAAACTGTTTTTT. The complete variable domain, with remaining parts taken from reference TRBV19 and TRBJ1-4, reads DGGITQSPKYLFRKEGQNVTLSCEQNLNHDAMYWYRQDPGQGLRLIYYSQIVNDFQKGDIAEGYSVSREKKESFPLTVTSAQKNPTAFYLCASTSKTDRGEKLFFGSGTQLSVL.

This clonotype was detected many times. This sequence joins TRBV10-3 and TRBJ2-1; D might be TRBD1 or TRBD2, each matching 6 bases. Trimming removed 3 bases at V and 9 bases at J, with 9 bases between. The CDR3 runs to 12 residues. Germline assignment: CDR1 ENHRY and CDR2 SYGVKD. CDR3 coding DNA: TGTGCCATCAGTGACCGGGGGCGTGAGCAGTTCTTC. Amino acid sequence: CAISDRGREQFF.

This clonotype was recorded a few times. The chain links TRBV19 to TRBJ2-1; TRBD2 is a possible D gene (5 bases). Trimming pared 5 bases from V and 3 bases from J, leaving 14 bases between. The CDR3 length is 15 residues. Germline values: CDR1 LNHDA, CDR2 SQIVND (reference sequence). CDR3 bases: TGTGCCAGTAGTCTTCGGGGAGTTTACTACAATGAGCAGTTCTTC. Translated: CASSLRGVYYNEQFF.

The chain joins TRBV4-2 to TRBJ2-3; 10 bases match TRBD2. CDR1 and CDR2 (germline): LGHNA, YNFKEQ. This CDR3 has 16 amino acids. Unmatched junction bases numbered 9, after V lost 8 bases and J lost 1 base. CDR3 loop: CASQELLAGGTDTQYF. The CDR3 DNA is TGTGCCAGCCAGGAATTGCTAGCGGGGGGCACAGATACGCAGTATTTT.

The V and J genes are TRBV5-1 and TRBJ2-7, with a weak D call TRBD1 (6 bases). Germline CDR1 and CDR2: SGHRS and YFSETQ. The ends were cut back, 4 bases at V and 3 bases at J, with 11 bases in the middle. The CDR3 is 13 residues long. The CDR3 protein is CASSPQGNYEQYF. The CDR3 DNA reads as TGCGCCAGCAGCCCACAGGGTAACTACGAGCAGTACTTC.

J is TRBJ2-1 and V is TRBV27; TRBD1 agrees at 9 bases. The CDR3 contains 13 residues. V lost 5 bases and J lost 14; bases outside the gene matches: 10. Germline CDR1 is MNHEY and CDR2 is SMNVEV (reference sequence). The CDR3 nucleotides read TGTGCCAGCAGTCCCGGCCAGCGACAGGGGGAGTTCTTC. Amino acid sequence: CASSPGQRQGEFF.

The chain uses TRBV6-5 and TRBJ2-7; D unclear. This CDR3 region has 13 residues. Trimming shortened V by 0 bases and J by 5 bases, and 8 bases separated the two germline ends. Per germline, CDR1 MNHEY and CDR2 SVGAGI. The CDR3 DNA reads as TGTGCCAGCAGTTACTCGAATGGTGACGAGCAGTACGTC. This encodes CASSYSNGDEQYV.

This sequence joins TRBV4-1 and TRBJ2-5, with unresolved D. The CDR3 covers 13 residues. V lost 4 bases and J lost 4, with 10 bases in between. Germline V gene data show CDR1 as MGHRA and CDR2 as YSYEKL. The CDR3 region is CASSLTLIETQYF. As DNA, the CDR3 is TGCGCCAGCAGCCTCACATTGATAGAGACCCAGTACTTC.

The rearrangement joins TRBV6-1 to TRBJ1-5; D not certain. The V end was cut by 2 bases, the J end by 6 bases, with 11 bases between. The CDR3 spans 14 residues. Germline V lookup: CDR1 MNHNS, CDR2 SASEGT. CDR3 DNA sequence: TGTGCCAGCAGTGAATACGTCGAGGGTCAGCCCCAGCATTTT. As protein: CASSEYVEGQPQHF.